This passage covers 25 T cell receptor beta chains from one sample sequenced in a study of cytomegalovirus exposure and HLA in healthy donors. Use of 60 Vbeta and 13 Jbeta primers characterized the PCR. Profiled with immunoSEQ multiplex PCR; TCRdb holds only in-frame clones, not every one. The sample has some 200,000 clones; 79% are singletons. Sample: PBMCs. These receptor sequences come from a girl aged 5-17 years in good health and CMV-seropositive.

The chain is built from TRBV1 and TRBJ1-4. TRBV1 is flagged as a pseudogene. CDR3 length equals 15 residues. CDR3 bases: TGCACCAGCACCCCGACCCCGCCTAGGATGGAAAAACTGTTTTTT. Encoded protein: CTSTPTPPRMEKLFF.

This sequence joins TRBV21-1 and TRBJ2-7; the table's D call of TRBD1 was not tested on the DNA. TRBV21-1 is given as a pseudogene. This CDR3 comprises 15 residues. The CDR3 nucleotides read TGTGCCAGCAGCAACCAAAACAGGGGAAACTACGAGCAGTACTTC. This codes for CASSNQNRGNYEQYF.

V gene TRBV7-6 combines with J gene TRBJ2-5, with 11 bases that match TRBD1. J lost 5 bases, V lost 1 base, and 3 bases had no gene match. This CDR3 contains 15 residues. Looked up from germline, CDR1 is SGHVS and CDR2 is FNYEAQ. CDR3 protein: CASSLGTGGAETQYF. CDR3 bases: TGTGCCAGCAGCTTAGGGACAGGGGGCGCGGAGACCCAGTACTTC.

This sequence joins TRBV15 and TRBJ2-7; 8 nucleotides line up with TRBD1. The J segment lost 5 bases and the V segment lost 2 bases, leaving 17 bases of the junction unmatched. Germline CDR1 reads LNHNV; CDR2 reads YYDKDF (reference sequence). The CDR3 loop spans 18 amino acids. The CDR3: CATSRQPPGQGRRDEQYF. CDR3 bases: TGTGCCACCAGCAGACAGCCACCCGGACAGGGACGAAGGGACGAGCAGTACTTC.

The rearrangement links TRBV15 to TRBJ1-2, with 9 bases that match TRBD1. Germline CDR1 LNHNV, CDR2 YYDKDF (reference sequence). The CDR3 is 15 amino acids. V was clipped by 2 bases and J by 6 bases; unmatched bases: 7. The CDR3 bases are TGTGCCACCAGCAGACCCGGGACAGGGCTTAATGGCTACACCTTC. Translating gives CATSRPGTGLNGYTF.

This clone showed up just once. Different DNA sequences within this sample yield the same CDR3. The V and J genes are TRBV15 and TRBJ2-5; D uncertain. The CDR3 loop spans 13 amino acids. CDR1 is LNHNV, CDR2 YYDKDF, per germline (reference sequence). V was pared by 0 bases and J by 5 bases, with 7 bases between. The CDR3 protein is CATSRDLGETQYF. The CDR3 coding sequence is TGTGCCACCAGCAGAGATCTCGGTGAGACCCAGTACTTC.

The chain has TRBV11-3 and TRBJ2-3; 9 nucleotides line up with TRBD2. Losses at the gene ends were 1 base for V and 4 bases for J; bases not matched to a gene: 12. The germline V gene has CDR1 SGHNT and CDR2 YENEEA. CDR3 length: 18 amino acids. The CDR3 DNA is TGTGCCAGCAGCTTAGGGGAGCTAGCGGGGTCGGTTGCAGATACGCAGTATTTT. Translating it yields CASSLGELAGSVADTQYF.

V and J are TRBV9 and TRBJ2-1; D remains ambiguous. Trimming left V 4 bases short and J 10 bases short, with 15 bases between. This CDR3 contains 13 residues. Germline CDR1 SGDLS, CDR2 YYNGEE. For the CDR3, the DNA is TGTGCCAGCAGCCCGACCCCCCACGGGGAGCAGTTCTTC. Translation gives CASSPTPHGEQFF.

The chain combines TRBV7-7 with TRBJ2-7; D perhaps matches TRBD2 (5 bases). This CDR3 has 14 residues. The germline V and J ends were trimmed by 5 bases and 3 bases, with 14 bases remaining between them. Germline CDR1 SSHAT, CDR2 FNYEAQ (reference sequence). CDR3 DNA sequence: TGTGCCAGCAGCATAAGCCCAGAGGGCTACGAGCAGTACTTC. It codes for CASSISPEGYEQYF.

The CDR3 DNA sequence: TGTGCCAGCCTCGGGGGGGTCAACTTGTATCAGCCCCAGCATTTT. As protein: CASLGGVNLYQPQHF. The rearrangement joins TRBV6-1 to TRBJ1-5; possible D gene TRBD1, 5 bases. V was cut by 8 bases and J by 5 bases, with 19 bases left in between. This CDR3 comprises 15 residues. CDR1 is MNHNS, CDR2 SASEGT, per germline.

CDR3 sequence: CASSFFSSSGANVLTF. The CDR3 nucleotides read TGCGCCAGCAGCTTTTTCTCCAGCTCTGGGGCCAACGTCCTGACTTTC. This rearrangement joins TRBV5-1 to TRBJ2-6; no definite D call. The germline V gene has CDR1 SGHRS and CDR2 YFSETQ. Trimming left V 2 bases short and J 0 bases short, with 9 bases between. This CDR3 is 16 amino acids long.

This clone was seen just once. V usage is TRBV18 and J usage is TRBJ1-5; the match to TRBD1 covers 8 bases. The germline V gene has CDR1 KGHSH and CDR2 LQKENI. There are 15 residues in the CDR3. Germline trimming cut 6 bases from V and 1 base from J; bases unmatched to any gene: 5. The CDR3 nucleotides are TGTGCCAGCTCTCGCGGACAGGGAAGCAATCAGCCCCAGCATTTT. This sequence encodes CASSRGQGSNQPQHF.

This chain joins TRBV6-5 and TRBJ1-2, with D possibly being TRBD1 (5 bases). The germline V gene encodes CDR1 MNHEY and CDR2 SVGAGI. CDR3 length: 13 amino acids. V was shortened by 6 bases and J by 4 bases, with 12 bases between the two germline ends. In DNA, the CDR3 is TGTGCCAGCAGGGCCGGGGGGACCTATGGCTACACCTTC. This codes for CASRAGGTYGYTF.

The chain has TRBV9 and TRBJ1-1; D remains unclear. Germline V lookup: CDR1 SGDLS, CDR2 YYNGEE. V gave up 1 base and J gave up 0 bases, with 7 bases separating them. The CDR3 runs 14 residues. Here the CDR3 DNA reads TGTGCCAGCAGCGTAACCCCAGTGAACACTGAAGCTTTCTTT. It codes for CASSVTPVNTEAFF.

This sequence joins TRBV5-5 and TRBJ1-1; no firm D call. CDR1 SGHKS and CDR2 YYEKEE come from the germline V gene (reference sequence). The CDR3 loop spans 13 amino acids. V was shortened by 0 bases and J by 6 bases, with 9 bases between the two germline ends. Written as DNA, the CDR3 is TGTGCCAGCAGCTTGGCGGTAGTCTCTGAAGCTTTCTTT. Encoded protein: CASSLAVVSEAFF. Supplemented by reference TRBV5-5 and TRBJ1-1, the full variable domain reads DAGVTQSPTHLIKTRGQQVTLRCSPISGHKSVSWYQQVLGQGPQFIFQYYEKEERGRGNFPDRFSARQFPNYSSELNVNALLLGDSALYLCASSLAVVSEAFFGQGTRLTVV.

The chain joins TRBV19 to TRBJ1-5; D not resolved. CDR1 is LNHDA and CDR2 is SQIVND in the germline V gene (reference sequence). This CDR3 spans 15 amino acids. The V gene lost 0 bases and the J gene lost 3 bases, with 9 bases spanning the gap. The DNA of the CDR3 is TGTGCCAGTAGTATAGAGGAGGCGGCCAATCAGCCCCAGCATTTT. Residues: CASSIEEAANQPQHF.

The genes are TRBV27 and TRBJ1-2; 9 nucleotides match TRBD1. From germline, CDR1 is MNHEY and CDR2 SMNVEV (reference sequence). The CDR3 is 12 residues long. V lost 6 bases, J lost 6 bases, and 2 bases stayed unmatched. Written as DNA, the CDR3 is TGTGCCAGCAGGGACAGGGGTCATGGCTACACCTTC. It codes for CASRDRGHGYTF.

This CDR3 reads CASSSSGTGYGYTF. DNA of the CDR3: TGTGCCAGCAGTTCCTCAGGGACTGGCTATGGCTACACCTTC. The chain uses TRBV27 and TRBJ1-2; a weak D match, TRBD1 (5 bases). Trimming left V 4 bases short and J 4 bases short, with 13 bases between. The CDR3 sequence is 14 residues long. The germline V gene encodes CDR1 MNHEY and CDR2 SMNVEV (reference sequence).

This clone was picked up one time. The chain uses TRBV30 and TRBJ2-3; TRBD2 is a possible D gene (6 bases). V lost 3 bases and J lost 0, with 13 bases in between. This CDR3 region has 15 residues. CDR1 and CDR2 (germline): GTSNPN, SVGIG (reference sequence). CDR3 DNA sequence: TGTGCCTGGAGGGGTCGGGAGTTTAGCACAGATACGCAGTATTTT. Translation: CAWRGREFSTDTQYF.

This clone is a singleton in its sample. The chain employs TRBV5-3 and TRBJ1-5, with D uncertain. TRBV5-3 is marked as an open reading frame, function uncertain. The CDR3 is made up of 15 amino acids. V shed 3 bases and J shed 5 bases, with 15 bases lying between them. The CDR3 DNA sequence: TGTGCCAGAAGCTCCCATGTCAGAATTTATCAGCCCCAGCATTTT. This translates into CARSSHVRIYQPQHF.

The chain carries TRBV4-3 and TRBJ2-7; D not resolved. The germline V and J ends were trimmed by 0 bases and 4 bases, with 10 bases remaining between them. The CDR3 loop spans 14 amino acids. CDR1 is LGHNA, CDR2 YSLEER, per germline. Here the CDR3 reads CASSQELGPYEQYF. The CDR3 coding sequence is TGCGCCAGCAGCCAAGAGCTAGGCCCATACGAGCAGTACTTC.

The rearrangement uses TRBV15 and TRBJ1-6; D remains ambiguous. This CDR3 comprises 12 residues. Trimming removed 4 bases from V and 8 bases from J, with 6 bases in between. Germline assignment: CDR1 LNHNV and CDR2 YYDKDF (reference sequence). The CDR3 here is CATSTVDSPLHF. The DNA for the CDR3 is TGTGCCACCAGCACAGTGGATTCACCCCTCCACTTT.

The chain couples TRBV6-6 to TRBJ1-1, with D unresolved. The V and J ends lost 8 bases and 2 bases respectively, with 12 bases between them. The CDR3 spans 13 residues. In germline, CDR1 is MNHNY, CDR2 SVGAGI (reference sequence). The CDR3 is CASGDTENTEAFF. The CDR3, as DNA: TGTGCCAGCGGAGATACTGAAAACACTGAAGCTTTCTTT.

V and J are TRBV20-1 and TRBJ1-2; 7 bases line up with TRBD1. J gave up 8 bases and V 6 bases, and 6 bases lay outside the gene matches. This CDR3 spans 11 amino acids. Looked up from germline, CDR1 is DFQATT and CDR2 is SNEGSKA (reference sequence). The chain's CDR3 is CSATQGSGYTF. In DNA form, the CDR3 reads TGCAGTGCAACACAGGGGTCGGGCTACACCTTC.

The chain has TRBV6-5 and TRBJ1-2; no clear D. V gave up 2 bases and J gave up 9 bases, with 7 bases separating them. The germline V gene has CDR1 MNHEY and CDR2 SVGAGI. This CDR3 has 11 residues. CDR3 in amino acids: CASSYEARYTF. CDR3 bases: TGTGCCAGCAGTTACGAGGCCCGCTACACCTTC.